The sequence of this TCR beta chain was determined in a study of molecular identifiers for immune sequencing clone quantification. Study results and limitations: It was shown that clones above 20 RNA copies held over 97% of effector molecules, but under 1% in naive cells.

TCRdb analysed the PCR reads with MiXCR anew, one entry per CDR3 protein. In the table there are under 800,000 distinct CDR3 sequences, 25% of which are singletons. Germline V gives CDR1 LNHDA, CDR2 SQIVND (reference sequence). There are 12 residues in the CDR3. V was cut by 11 bases and J by 0 bases, with 5 bases left in between. In its sample, this clonotype was seen many times. The target antigen is unknown. The chain is built from TRBV19 and TRBJ2-6, with D uncertain. This clonotype was obtained from a human donor in good health. Some libraries in this study had Jurkat cell RNA spiked in. Sequenced: naive CD8+ T cells from blood, with Jurkat cell RNA spiked in. Documented subset: FACS-sorted CD8+CD4-CCR7+CD45RA+ naive T cells. The CDR3 sequence is CASSSGANVLTF. CDR3 DNA: TGTGCCTCTAGCTCTGGGGCCAACGTCCTGACTTTC. The full variable domain, rest sourced from reference TRBV19 and TRBJ2-6, is DGGITQSPKYLFRKEGQNVTLSCEQNLNHDAMYWYRQDPGQGLRLIYYSQIVNDFQKGDIAEGYSVSREKKESFPLTVTSAQKNPTAFYLCASSSGANVLTFGAGSRLTVL.